Detailed here is one T cell receptor beta chain. The target antigen is unknown. Germline CDR1 reads DFQATT; CDR2 reads SNEGSKA (reference sequence). This CDR3 region has 14 residues. V was trimmed by 2 bases and J by 8 bases, leaving 16 bases between them. This entry is derived from a study of T cell repertoires in cytomegalovirus infection. Study-level points and caveats: CMV-specific TCR beta clonotypes restricted by HLA-C were the ones dominating the ex vivo response.

TCRdb re-called the reads through MiXCR, storing one row per CDR3 protein. The sample contains 100,000 or so distinct CDR3 sequences, more than 15% of which appear only once. V is TRBV20-1 and J is TRBJ1-3, with D maybe TRBD1 (5 bases). The sequencing input was PBMCs. The source is a human donor in good health (CMV status not recorded). Some clones in this sample may be carry-over from other donors' samples. CDR3 protein: CSARTFRDYDTIYF. Here the CDR3 DNA reads TGCAGTGCTAGAACGTTCCGGGACTACGACACCATATATTTT.